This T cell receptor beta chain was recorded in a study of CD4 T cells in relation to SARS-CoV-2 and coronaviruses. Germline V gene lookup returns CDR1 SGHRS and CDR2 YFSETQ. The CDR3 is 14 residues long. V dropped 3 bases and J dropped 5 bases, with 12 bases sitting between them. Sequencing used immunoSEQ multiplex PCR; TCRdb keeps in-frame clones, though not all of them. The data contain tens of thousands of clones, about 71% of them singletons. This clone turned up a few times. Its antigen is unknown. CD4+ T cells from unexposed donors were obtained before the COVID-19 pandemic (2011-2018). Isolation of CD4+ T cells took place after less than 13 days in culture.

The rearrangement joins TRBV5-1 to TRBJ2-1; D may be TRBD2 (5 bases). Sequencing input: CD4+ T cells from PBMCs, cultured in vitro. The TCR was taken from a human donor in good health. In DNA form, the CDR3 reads TGCGCCAGCAGCTCCGGAACCGGGGACAATGAGCAGTTCTTC. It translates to CASSSGTGDNEQFF.